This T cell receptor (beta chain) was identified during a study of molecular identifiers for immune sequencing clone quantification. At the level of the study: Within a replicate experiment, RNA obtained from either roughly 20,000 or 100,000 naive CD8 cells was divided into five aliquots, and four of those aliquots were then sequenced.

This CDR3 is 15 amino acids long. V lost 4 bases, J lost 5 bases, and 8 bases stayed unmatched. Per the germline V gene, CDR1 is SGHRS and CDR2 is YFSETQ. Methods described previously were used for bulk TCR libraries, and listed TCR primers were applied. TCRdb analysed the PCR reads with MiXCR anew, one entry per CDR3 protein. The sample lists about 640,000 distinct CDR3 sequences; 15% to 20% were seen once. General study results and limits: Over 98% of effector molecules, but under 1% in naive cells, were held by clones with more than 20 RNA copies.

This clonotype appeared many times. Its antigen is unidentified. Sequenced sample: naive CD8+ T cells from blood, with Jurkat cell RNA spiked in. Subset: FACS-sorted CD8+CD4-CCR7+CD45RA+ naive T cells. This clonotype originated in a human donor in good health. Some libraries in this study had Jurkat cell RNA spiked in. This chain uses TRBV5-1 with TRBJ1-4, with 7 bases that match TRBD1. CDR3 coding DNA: TGCGCCAGCAGCACGCGACAGGGTTTGAATGAAAAACTGTTTTTT. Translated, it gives CASSTRQGLNEKLFF. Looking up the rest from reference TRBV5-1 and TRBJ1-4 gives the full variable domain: KAGVTQTPRYLIKTRGQQVTLSCSPISGHRSVSWYQQTPGQGLQFLFEYFSETQRNKGNFPGRFSGRQFSNSRSEMNVSTLELGDSALYLCASSTRQGLNEKLFFGSGTQLSVL.